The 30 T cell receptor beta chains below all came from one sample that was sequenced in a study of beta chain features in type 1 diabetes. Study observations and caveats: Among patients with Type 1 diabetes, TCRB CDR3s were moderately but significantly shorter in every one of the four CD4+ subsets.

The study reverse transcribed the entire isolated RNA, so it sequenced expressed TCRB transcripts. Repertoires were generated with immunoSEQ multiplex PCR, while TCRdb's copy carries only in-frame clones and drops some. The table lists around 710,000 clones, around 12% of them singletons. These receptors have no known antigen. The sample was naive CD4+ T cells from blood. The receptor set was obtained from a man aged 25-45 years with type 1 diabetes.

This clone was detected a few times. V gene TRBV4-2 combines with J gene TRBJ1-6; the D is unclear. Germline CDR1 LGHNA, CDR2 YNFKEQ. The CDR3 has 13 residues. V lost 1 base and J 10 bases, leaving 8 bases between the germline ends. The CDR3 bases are TGTGCCAGCAGCCAAGGTGACGGGTCACCCCTCCACTTT. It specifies CASSQGDGSPLHF.

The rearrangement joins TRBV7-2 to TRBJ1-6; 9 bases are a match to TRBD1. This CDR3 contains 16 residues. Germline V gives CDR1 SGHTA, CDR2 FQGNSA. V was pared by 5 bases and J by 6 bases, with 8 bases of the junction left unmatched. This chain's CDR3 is CASSPLGQGGNSPLHF. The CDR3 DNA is TGTGCCAGCAGCCCTCTGGGACAGGGTGGTAATTCACCCCTCCACTTT.

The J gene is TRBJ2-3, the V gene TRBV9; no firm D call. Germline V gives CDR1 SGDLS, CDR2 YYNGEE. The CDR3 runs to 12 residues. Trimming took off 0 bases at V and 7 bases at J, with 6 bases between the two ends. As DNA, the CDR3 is TGTGCCAGCAGCGTAGACGAAAATACGCAGTATTTT. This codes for CASSVDENTQYF.

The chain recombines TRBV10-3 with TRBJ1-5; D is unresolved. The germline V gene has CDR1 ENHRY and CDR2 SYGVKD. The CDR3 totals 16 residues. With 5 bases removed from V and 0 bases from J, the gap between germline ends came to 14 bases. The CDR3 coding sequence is TGTGCCATCAGTCCGGGAAGGGATTCTAGCAATCAGCCCCAGCATTTT. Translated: CAISPGRDSSNQPQHF.

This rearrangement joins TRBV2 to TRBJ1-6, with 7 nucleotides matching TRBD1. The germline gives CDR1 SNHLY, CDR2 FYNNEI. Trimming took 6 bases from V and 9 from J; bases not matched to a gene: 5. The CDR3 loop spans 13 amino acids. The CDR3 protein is CASSDRAGSPLHF. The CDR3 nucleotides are TGTGCCAGCAGCGACAGGGCTGGTTCACCCCTCCACTTT.

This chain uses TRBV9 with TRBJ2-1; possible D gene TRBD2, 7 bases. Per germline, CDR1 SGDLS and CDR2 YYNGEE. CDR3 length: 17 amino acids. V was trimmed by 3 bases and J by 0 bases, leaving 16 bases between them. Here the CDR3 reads CASSEDAGATSYNEQFF. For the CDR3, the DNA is TGTGCCAGCAGCGAGGATGCGGGGGCGACCTCCTACAATGAGCAGTTCTTC.

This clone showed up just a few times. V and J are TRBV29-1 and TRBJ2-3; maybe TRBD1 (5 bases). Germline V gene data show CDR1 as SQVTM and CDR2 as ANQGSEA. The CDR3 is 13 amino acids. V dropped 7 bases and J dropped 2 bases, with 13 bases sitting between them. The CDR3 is CSAPGAATDTQYF. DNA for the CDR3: TGCAGCGCCCCTGGGGCCGCCACAGATACGCAGTATTTT.

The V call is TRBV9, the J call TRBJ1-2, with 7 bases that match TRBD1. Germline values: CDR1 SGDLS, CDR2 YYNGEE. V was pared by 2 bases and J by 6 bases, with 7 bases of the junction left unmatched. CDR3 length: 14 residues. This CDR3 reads CASSVQGGSDGYTF. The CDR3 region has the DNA TGTGCCAGCAGCGTTCAGGGGGGATCTGATGGCTACACCTTC. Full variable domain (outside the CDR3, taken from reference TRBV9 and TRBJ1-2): DSGVTQTPKHLITATGQRVTLRCSPRSGDLSVYWYQQSLDQGLQFLIQYYNGEERAKGNILERFSAQQFPDLHSELNLSSLELGDSALYFCASSVQGGSDGYTFGSGTRLTVV.

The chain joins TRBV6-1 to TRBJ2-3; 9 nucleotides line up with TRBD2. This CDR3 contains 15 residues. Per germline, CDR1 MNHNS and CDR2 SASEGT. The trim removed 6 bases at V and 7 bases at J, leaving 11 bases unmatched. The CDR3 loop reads CASRTSSGDPNTQYF. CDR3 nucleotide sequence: TGTGCCAGCAGGACCTCTAGCGGGGACCCTAATACGCAGTATTTT.

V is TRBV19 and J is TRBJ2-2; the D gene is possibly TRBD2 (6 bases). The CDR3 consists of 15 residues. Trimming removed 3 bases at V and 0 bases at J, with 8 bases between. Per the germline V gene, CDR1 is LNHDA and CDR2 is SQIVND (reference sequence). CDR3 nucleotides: TGTGCCAGTAGTATCGGGGAGGCGAACACCGGGGAGCTGTTTTTT. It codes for CASSIGEANTGELFF.

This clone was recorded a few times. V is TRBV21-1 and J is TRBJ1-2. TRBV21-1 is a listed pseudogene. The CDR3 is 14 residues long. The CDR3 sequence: CASNLRDPNYGYTF. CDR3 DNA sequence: TGTGCCAGCAATCTCAGGGACCCTAACTATGGCTACACCTTC.

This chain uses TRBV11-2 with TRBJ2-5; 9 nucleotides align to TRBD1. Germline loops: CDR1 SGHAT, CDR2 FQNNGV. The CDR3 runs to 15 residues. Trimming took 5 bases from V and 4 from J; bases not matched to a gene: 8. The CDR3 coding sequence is TGTGCCAGCAGCCCCACAGGGGGCGTAGGAGAGACCCAGTACTTC. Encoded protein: CASSPTGGVGETQYF. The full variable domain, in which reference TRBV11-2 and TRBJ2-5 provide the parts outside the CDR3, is EAGVAQSPRYKIIEKRQSVAFWCNPISGHATLYWYQQILGQGPKLLIQFQNNGVVDDSQLPKDRFSAERLKGVDSTLKIQPAKLEDSAVYLCASSPTGGVGETQYFGPGTRLLVL.

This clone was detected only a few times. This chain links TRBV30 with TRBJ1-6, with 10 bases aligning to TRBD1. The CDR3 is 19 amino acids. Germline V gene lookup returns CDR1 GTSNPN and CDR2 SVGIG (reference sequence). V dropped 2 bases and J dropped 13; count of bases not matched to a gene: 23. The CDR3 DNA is TGTGCCTGGAGTCCCCGGGACAGGGGCGTGATCGCCAATGGAGGGCCCCTCCACTTT. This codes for CAWSPRDRGVIANGGPLHF.

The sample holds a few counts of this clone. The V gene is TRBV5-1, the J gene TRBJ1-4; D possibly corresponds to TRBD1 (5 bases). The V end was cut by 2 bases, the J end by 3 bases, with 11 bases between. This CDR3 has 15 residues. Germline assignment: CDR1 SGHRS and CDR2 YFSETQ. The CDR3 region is CASSFTGPPNEKLFF. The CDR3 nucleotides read TGCGCCAGCAGCTTTACGGGGCCTCCTAATGAAAAACTGTTTTTT.

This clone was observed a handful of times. The CDR3 DNA reads as TGTGCCTGGAGCCGGGGCCGGGAGTGGGAGCAGTACTTC. Amino acid sequence: CAWSRGREWEQYF. This chain uses TRBV30 with TRBJ2-7; perhaps TRBD2 as D (6 bases). V dropped 3 bases and J dropped 7 bases, with 16 bases sitting between them. Germline-derived CDR1 and CDR2 are GTSNPN and SVGIG (reference sequence). This CDR3 is 13 amino acids long.

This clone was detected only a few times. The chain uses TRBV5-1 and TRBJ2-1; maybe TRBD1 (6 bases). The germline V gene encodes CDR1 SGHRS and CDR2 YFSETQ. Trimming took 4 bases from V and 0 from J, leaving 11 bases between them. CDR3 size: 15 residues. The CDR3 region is CASSARGGSYNEQFF. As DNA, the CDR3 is TGCGCCAGCAGCGCCCGAGGGGGCTCCTACAATGAGCAGTTCTTC.

CDR3 sequence reads: CASSQVGGLAFF. CDR3 bases: TGCGCCAGCAGCCAAGTTGGGGGCCTAGCTTTCTTT. J is TRBJ1-1 and V is TRBV4-3; weak D call: TRBD1 (6 bases). This CDR3 has 12 amino acids. Trimming removed 1 base at V and 10 bases at J, with 10 bases between. Germline CDR1 is LGHNA and CDR2 is YSLEER.

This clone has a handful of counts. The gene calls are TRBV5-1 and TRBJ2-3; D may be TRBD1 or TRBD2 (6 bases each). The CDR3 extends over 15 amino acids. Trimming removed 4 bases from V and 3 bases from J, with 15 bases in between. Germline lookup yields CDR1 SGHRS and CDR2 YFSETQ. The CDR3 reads CASSQGGPATDTQYF. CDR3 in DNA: TGCGCCAGCAGCCAAGGGGGGCCGGCGACAGATACGCAGTATTTT.

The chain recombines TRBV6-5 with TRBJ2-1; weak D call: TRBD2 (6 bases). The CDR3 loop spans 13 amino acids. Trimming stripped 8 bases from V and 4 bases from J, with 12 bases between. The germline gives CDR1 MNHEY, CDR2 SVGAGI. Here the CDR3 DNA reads TGTGCCAGCCTTCGCCGGGGGTACAATGAGCAGTTCTTC. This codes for CASLRRGYNEQFF.

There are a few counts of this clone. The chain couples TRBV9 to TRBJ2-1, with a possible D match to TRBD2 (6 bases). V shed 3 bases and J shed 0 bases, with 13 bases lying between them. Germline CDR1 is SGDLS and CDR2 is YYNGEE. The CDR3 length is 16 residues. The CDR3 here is CASSAGTSSSYNEQFF. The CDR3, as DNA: TGTGCCAGCAGCGCCGGGACTTCTAGCTCCTACAATGAGCAGTTCTTC.

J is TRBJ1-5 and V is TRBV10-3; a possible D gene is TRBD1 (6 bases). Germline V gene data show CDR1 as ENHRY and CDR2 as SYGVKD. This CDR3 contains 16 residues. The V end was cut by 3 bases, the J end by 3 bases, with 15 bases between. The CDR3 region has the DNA TGTGCCATCAGTGACTCCACAGGGAAACACAATCAGCCCCAGCATTTT. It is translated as CAISDSTGKHNQPQHF.

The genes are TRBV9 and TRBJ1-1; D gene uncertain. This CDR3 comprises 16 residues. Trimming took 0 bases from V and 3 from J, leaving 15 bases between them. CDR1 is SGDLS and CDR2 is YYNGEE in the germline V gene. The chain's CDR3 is CASSVGGQRADTEAFF. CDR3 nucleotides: TGTGCCAGCAGCGTAGGCGGTCAACGGGCGGACACTGAAGCTTTCTTT.

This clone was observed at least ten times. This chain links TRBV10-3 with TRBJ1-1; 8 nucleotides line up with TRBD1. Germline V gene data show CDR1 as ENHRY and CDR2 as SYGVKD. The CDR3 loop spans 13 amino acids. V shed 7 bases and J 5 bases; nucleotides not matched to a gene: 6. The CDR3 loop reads CAITSGGRTEAFF. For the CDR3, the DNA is TGTGCCATCACCTCAGGGGGCAGGACTGAAGCTTTCTTT.

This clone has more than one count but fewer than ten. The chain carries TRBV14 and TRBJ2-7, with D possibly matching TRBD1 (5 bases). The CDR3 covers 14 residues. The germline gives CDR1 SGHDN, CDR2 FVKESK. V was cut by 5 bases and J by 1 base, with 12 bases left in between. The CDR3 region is CASSGFQGSYEQYF. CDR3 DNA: TGTGCCAGCAGCGGGTTTCAGGGTTCCTACGAGCAGTACTTC.

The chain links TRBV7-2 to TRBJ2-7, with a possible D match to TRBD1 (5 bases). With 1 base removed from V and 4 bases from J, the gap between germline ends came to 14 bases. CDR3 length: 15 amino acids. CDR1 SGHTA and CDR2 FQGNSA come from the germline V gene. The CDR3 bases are TGTGCCAGCAGCTTAGATCCGGCAGGGAATTACGAGCAGTACTTC. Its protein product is CASSLDPAGNYEQYF.

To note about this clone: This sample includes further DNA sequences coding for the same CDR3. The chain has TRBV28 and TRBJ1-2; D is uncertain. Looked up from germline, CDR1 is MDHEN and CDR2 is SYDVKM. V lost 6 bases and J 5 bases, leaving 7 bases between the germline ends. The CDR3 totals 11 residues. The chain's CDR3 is CASSRDYGYTF. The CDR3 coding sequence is TGTGCCAGCAGCCGAGATTATGGCTACACCTTC.

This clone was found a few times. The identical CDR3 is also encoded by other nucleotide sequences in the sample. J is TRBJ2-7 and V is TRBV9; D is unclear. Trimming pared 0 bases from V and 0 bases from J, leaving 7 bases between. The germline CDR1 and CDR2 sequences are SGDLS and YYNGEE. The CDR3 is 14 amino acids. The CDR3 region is CASSVASSSYEQYF. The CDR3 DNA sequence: TGTGCCAGCAGCGTAGCCAGCAGCTCCTACGAGCAGTACTTC.

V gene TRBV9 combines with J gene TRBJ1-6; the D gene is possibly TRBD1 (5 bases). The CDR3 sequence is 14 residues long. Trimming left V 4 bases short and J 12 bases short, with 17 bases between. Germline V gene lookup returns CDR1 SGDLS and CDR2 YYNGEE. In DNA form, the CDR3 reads TGTGCCAGCAGCACTGGGACCGTCTCTATACCCCTCCACTTT. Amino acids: CASSTGTVSIPLHF.

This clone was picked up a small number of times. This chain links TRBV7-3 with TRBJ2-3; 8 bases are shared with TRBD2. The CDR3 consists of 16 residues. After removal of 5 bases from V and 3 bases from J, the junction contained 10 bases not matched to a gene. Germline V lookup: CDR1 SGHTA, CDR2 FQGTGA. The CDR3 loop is CASSPGSGGWTDTQYF. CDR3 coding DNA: TGTGCCAGCAGCCCCGGCAGCGGGGGCTGGACAGATACGCAGTATTTT.

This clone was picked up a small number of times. The CDR3, as DNA: TGTGCCAGCAGCTGGAGGGGAGGAGAGACCCAGTACTTC. It encodes CASSWRGGETQYF. The chain carries TRBV7-2 and TRBJ2-5; a weak D match, TRBD2 (6 bases). The germline V gene encodes CDR1 SGHTA and CDR2 FQGNSA. This CDR3 has 13 amino acids. Trimming took 4 bases from V and 4 from J, leaving 10 bases between them.